Here is one TCR beta chain with its context. The antigen remains undetermined. This CDR3 is built from 15 residues. The V and J ends lost 2 bases and 3 bases respectively, with 13 bases between them. Per germline, CDR1 SGHTA and CDR2 FQGTGA. Using a J-beta primer mix together with a sample-barcoded 5' primer, a second PCR was run for about 6 to 11 cycles. TCRdb redid the calling of the 5' RACE reads with MiXCR, one entry per CDR3 protein. The sample lists hundreds of thousands of distinct CDR3 sequences, more than 40% occurring once. This entry comes from a study of blood T cells in healthy people across ages. The overall study: Every two T cells gave about one barcoded beta molecule via template switching. Whole-study results and caveats: Naive T cell percentage showed a strong correlation with TCR beta diversity. The long-lived group displayed more naive CD4+ cells, plus higher diversity, than the aged donors did.

This receptor was obtained from a man aged 55 to 70 in good health. Material for sequencing was blood. The chain is built from TRBV7-3 and TRBJ1-2; maybe TRBD1 (5 bases). The CDR3 region is CASSLGPRDDYGYTF. In DNA form, the CDR3 reads TGTGCCAGCAGCTTAGGACCCAGGGACGACTATGGCTACACCTTC.